The 21 T cell receptor beta chains below were found in one sample sequenced in a study of CD8 T cells in ankylosing spondylitis. Study-level results: Made up of about eight highly homologous variants, a TCR beta motif appeared characteristic of ankylosing spondylitis blood.

TCRdb reprocessed the 5' RACE reads with MiXCR, giving one entry per CDR3 protein. Of about 460,000 distinct CDR3 sequences in the sample, roughly 5% were seen once. Their antigens remain unidentified. The sample taken for sequencing was blood, either unsorted or a sorted T cell fraction (not recorded which). The source of these receptors is a male donor with ankylosing spondylitis.

This clonotype was observed many times. The chain couples TRBV4-3 to TRBJ2-3; the D is unclear. This CDR3 has 14 amino acids. Trimming left V 1 base short and J 6 bases short, with 11 bases between. Germline CDR1 LGHNA, CDR2 YSLEER. In DNA form, the CDR3 reads TGCGCCAGCAGCCAAGCTATCCACTCTGATACGCAGTATTTT. Its protein is CASSQAIHSDTQYF.

This clonotype has ten or more counts. V and J are TRBV7-2 and TRBJ2-2; TRBD1 is a possible D gene (6 bases). Germline V gene sequence: CDR1 SGHTA, CDR2 FQGNSA. Trimming removed 0 bases at V and 4 bases at J, with 9 bases between. This CDR3 has 15 amino acids. CDR3 residues: CASSLAGGITGELFF. The CDR3 coding sequence is TGTGCCAGCAGCTTAGCAGGGGGAATCACCGGGGAGCTGTTTTTT.

This clonotype was found many times. The rearrangement links TRBV29-1 to TRBJ2-6; no definite D call. Germline V gives CDR1 SQVTM, CDR2 ANQGSEA. The V end lost 1 base, the J end lost 4 bases, and 8 bases lay between the germline ends. The length of the CDR3 is 14 residues. CDR3 loop: CSVEGGYGANVLTF. CDR3 coding DNA: TGCAGCGTTGAAGGAGGATACGGGGCCAACGTCCTGACTTTC.

In this sample, this clonotype turned up many times. The chain has TRBV24-1 and TRBJ2-1; TRBD1 or TRBD2 may be the D gene (5 bases each). In germline, CDR1 is KGHDR, CDR2 SFDVKD. Deletions cut 4 bases from V and 6 bases from J, with 27 bases between. The CDR3 runs to 19 residues. The chain's CDR3 is CATSDWGYSVAGSFNEQFF. In nucleotides, the CDR3 is TGTGCCACCAGTGACTGGGGGTATTCTGTGGCAGGGAGTTTCAATGAGCAGTTCTTC.

This clonotype has at least ten counts. The chain links TRBV10-3 to TRBJ1-5, with D hard to call. The germline V and J ends were trimmed by 6 bases and 7 bases, with 13 bases remaining between them. Germline assignment: CDR1 ENHRY and CDR2 SYGVKD. The length of the CDR3 is 13 residues. CDR3 loop: CAIREGGGQPQHF. In DNA form, the CDR3 reads TGTGCCATCAGAGAGGGAGGAGGACAGCCCCAGCATTTT.

This clonotype was seen at least ten times. This chain uses TRBV28 with TRBJ2-4, with no clear D. The germline gives CDR1 MDHEN, CDR2 SYDVKM. The CDR3 contains 17 residues. V was shortened by 3 bases and J by 3 bases, with 18 bases between the two germline ends. The CDR3 coding sequence is TGTGCCAGCAGTTTTGGTTACCTTGGGTACGACAAAAACATTCAGTACTTC. It is translated as CASSFGYLGYDKNIQYF.

Many counts were recorded for this clonotype. The chain carries TRBV9 and TRBJ1-3; possibly TRBD1 for D (6 bases). The germline CDR1 and CDR2 sequences are SGDLS and YYNGEE. V was trimmed by 6 bases and J by 0 bases, leaving 16 bases between them. The CDR3 has 16 amino acids. The CDR3 nucleotides are TGTGCCAGCACTGAGGGACATGTTACCTCTGGAAACACCATATATTTT. Its protein is CASTEGHVTSGNTIYF.

This clonotype was seen a handful of times. The chain employs TRBV7-2 and TRBJ2-7; no clear D gene. V gave up 3 bases and J gave up 1 base, with 13 bases separating them. Germline assignment: CDR1 SGHTA and CDR2 FQGNSA. The length of the CDR3 is 15 residues. CDR3 in DNA: TGTGCCAGCAGCTTTAGGTCCGTTCTTTCCTACGAGCAGTACTTC. Its translation: CASSFRSVLSYEQYF.

Many counts were recorded for this clonotype. This chain joins TRBV5-1 and TRBJ1-2; 9 nucleotides agree with TRBD1. The CDR3 is 14 residues long. Germline assignment: CDR1 SGHRS and CDR2 YFSETQ. V trimming: 2 bases; J trimming: 6 bases; junction bases outside the gene matches: 5. The CDR3 DNA is TGCGCCAGCAGCTTTCCCGGGACAGGGAATGGCTACACCTTC. Residues: CASSFPGTGNGYTF. The variable domain in full, with the rest retrieved from reference TRBV5-1 and TRBJ1-2, is KAGVTQTPRYLIKTRGQQVTLSCSPISGHRSVSWYQQTPGQGLQFLFEYFSETQRNKGNFPGRFSGRQFSNSRSEMNVSTLELGDSALYLCASSFPGTGNGYTFGSGTRLTVV.

In this sample, this clonotype turned up many times. V and J are TRBV6-5 and TRBJ2-2, with 7 positions matching TRBD2. Trimming cost V 0 bases and J 1 base; bases outside gene matches: 11. Germline lookup yields CDR1 MNHEY and CDR2 SVGAGI. The CDR3 loop spans 19 amino acids. In nucleotides, the CDR3 is TGTGCCAGCAGTTACTCGACCTCCCTAGCGGCCCTGAACACCGGGGAGCTGTTTTTT. Residues: CASSYSTSLAALNTGELFF.

As concerns this clonotype: A much more abundant neighbour one base away suggests this may be a read error. The V gene is TRBV30, the J gene TRBJ2-7; TRBD1 or TRBD2 may be the D gene (5 bases each). V was trimmed by 1 base and J by 3 bases, leaving 7 bases between them. CDR1 and CDR2 (germline): GTSNPN, SVGIG (reference sequence). This CDR3 comprises 12 residues. Here the CDR3 reads CAWSERGYEQYF. The CDR3 DNA reads as TGTGCCTGGAGTGAGAGGGGCTACGAGCAGTACTTC.

This clonotype was seen ten or more times. The chain links TRBV29-1 to TRBJ2-1; TRBD2 aligns across 7 bases. The junction had 13 bases not matched to a gene; V was cut back by 0 bases and J by 5 bases. Per germline, CDR1 SQVTM and CDR2 ANQGSEA. This CDR3 has 17 residues. The CDR3 nucleotides are TGCAGCGTTGAAGATCGGCGGGGGTTGAGCGGGAACAATGAGCAGTTCTTC. Its protein product is CSVEDRRGLSGNNEQFF.

V usage is TRBV6-6 and J usage is TRBJ2-7; tentative D call: TRBD1 (5 bases). The CDR3 is made up of 12 amino acids. Germline V gene lookup returns CDR1 MNHNY and CDR2 SVGAGI (reference sequence). V dropped 6 bases and J dropped 4 bases, with 10 bases sitting between them. In nucleotides, the CDR3 is TGTGCCAGCAGGCCGACAGTTTACGAGCAGTACTTC. This gives the protein CASRPTVYEQYF.

This clonotype was recorded many times. The rearrangement links TRBV5-1 to TRBJ2-7; TRBD2 aligns across 11 bases. This CDR3 region has 19 residues. V trimming: 3 bases; J trimming: 3 bases; junction bases outside the gene matches: 17. Germline lookup yields CDR1 SGHRS and CDR2 YFSETQ. The CDR3 is CASSWTGTSGSGDYYEQYF. DNA for the CDR3: TGCGCCAGCAGCTGGACCGGGACTAGCGGATCTGGCGACTACTACGAGCAGTACTTC.

This clonotype was detected many times. The V gene is TRBV4-2, the J gene TRBJ1-5; 10 bases agree with TRBD1. There are 16 residues in the CDR3. Germline trimming cut 0 bases from V and 5 bases from J; bases unmatched to any gene: 4. The V gene's germline CDR1 is LGHNA and CDR2 YNFKEQ. The CDR3 bases are TGTGCCAGCAGCCAAGAATCCGGGACAGGGGATCAGCCCCAGCATTTT. Translating gives CASSQESGTGDQPQHF.

This clonotype was counted many times. V gene TRBV5-1 combines with J gene TRBJ2-2; 9 bases map to TRBD2. CDR1 SGHRS and CDR2 YFSETQ come from the germline V gene. This CDR3 region has 15 residues. The J segment lost 5 bases and the V segment lost 0 bases, leaving 2 bases of the junction unmatched. The DNA of the CDR3 is TGCGCCAGCAGCTTGGAGGGACTAGCTACCGGGGAGCTGTTTTTT. It specifies CASSLEGLATGELFF.

This clonotype appeared many times. The chain combines TRBV7-2 with TRBJ2-2, with D perhaps matching TRBD2 (7 bases). The CDR3 is 16 residues long. Deletions cut 2 bases from V and 5 bases from J, with 15 bases between. Germline assignment: CDR1 SGHTA and CDR2 FQGNSA. The CDR3 region has the DNA TGTGCCAGCAGCTTACGAGTAGGGGGGGGGACCGGGGAGCTGTTTTTT. Its protein is CASSLRVGGGTGELFF.

In its sample, this clonotype was seen many times. The chain is built from TRBV5-1 and TRBJ2-3; D is unclear. Per germline, CDR1 SGHRS and CDR2 YFSETQ. The CDR3 is 12 residues long. Trimming removed 4 bases at V and 5 bases at J, with 8 bases between. The CDR3: CASSAFGDTQYF. CDR3 nucleotide sequence: TGCGCCAGCAGCGCCTTTGGAGATACGCAGTATTTT.

This clonotype was seen at least ten times. The V gene is TRBV25-1, the J gene TRBJ2-3, with D perhaps matching TRBD2 (6 bases). The CDR3 runs to 15 residues. Germline loops: CDR1 MGHDK, CDR2 SYGVNS. The V and J ends lost 1 base and 0 bases respectively, with 8 bases between them. CDR3 nucleotides: TGTGCCAGCAGTGAATTCGGGACTAGCACAGATACGCAGTATTTT. Protein sequence: CASSEFGTSTDTQYF.

This clonotype showed up many times. The rearrangement uses TRBV5-1 and TRBJ2-5, with 13 bases aligning to TRBD2. Germline trimming cut 4 bases from V and 0 bases from J; bases unmatched to any gene: 6. CDR1 is SGHRS, CDR2 YFSETQ, per germline. The CDR3 loop spans 17 amino acids. DNA for the CDR3: TGCGCCAGCAGCATGGGACTAGCGGGGCCCTACCAAGAGACCCAGTACTTC. This codes for CASSMGLAGPYQETQYF. Full variable domain (rest looked up from reference TRBV5-1 and TRBJ2-5): KAGVTQTPRYLIKTRGQQVTLSCSPISGHRSVSWYQQTPGQGLQFLFEYFSETQRNKGNFPGRFSGRQFSNSRSEMNVSTLELGDSALYLCASSMGLAGPYQETQYFGPGTRLLVL.

In this sample, this clonotype turned up many times. The V and J genes are TRBV7-8 and TRBJ2-3; 7 positions match TRBD1. CDR1 is SGHVS, CDR2 FQNEAQ, per germline. Trimming at V came to 5 bases and at J to 3 bases, leaving 11 bases not matched to a gene. The CDR3 runs to 16 residues. CDR3 residues: CASSTRTGSGTDTQYF. DNA of the CDR3: TGTGCCAGCAGCACCCGGACAGGCTCTGGTACAGATACGCAGTATTTT.